The 25 T cell receptor beta chains presented below share a single source sample, sequenced in a study of shared clonotypes between healthy human individuals. The table came from immunoSEQ multiplex PCR; TCRdb's copy has only in-frame clones and leaves some out. The sample has millions of clones, 85% to 95% seen once; the top ten hold 0.13%. Sequenced material: naive CD4+ T cells sorted from blood. Subset denoted: CD45RA+ positively selected. The source of these receptors is a young man in good health.

This sequence joins TRBV30 and TRBJ2-7; 12 nucleotides match TRBD2. Per the germline V gene, CDR1 is GTSNPN and CDR2 is SVGIG (reference sequence). The V segment lost 0 bases and the J segment 2 bases; nucleotides outside the gene matches: 20. This CDR3 comprises 21 residues. The CDR3, as DNA: TGTGCCTGGAGTGTACGCCCCCTTACTAGCGGGAGGACCCACTCCCCCTACGAGCAGTACTTC. This encodes CAWSVRPLTSGRTHSPYEQYF.

In this sample, this clone turned up once. The genes are TRBV18 and TRBJ1-1, with unresolved D. V gave up 4 bases and J gave up 0 bases, with 9 bases separating them. The CDR3 runs to 14 residues. CDR1 KGHSH and CDR2 LQKENI come from the germline V gene. The CDR3 DNA follows: TGTGCCAGCTCACTTTACGGATTGAACACTGAAGCTTTCTTT. This sequence encodes CASSLYGLNTEAFF. The full variable domain, with the rest looked up from reference TRBV18 and TRBJ1-1, is NAGVMQNPRHLVRRRGQEARLRCSPMKGHSHVYWYRQLPEEGLKFMVYLQKENIIDESGMPKERFSAEFPKEGPSILRIQQVVRGDSAAYFCASSLYGLNTEAFFGQGTRLTVV.

The gene calls are TRBV7-8 and TRBJ1-2, with 8 bases that match TRBD1. In germline, CDR1 is SGHVS, CDR2 FQNEAQ. J was trimmed by 6 bases and V by 5 bases; bases with no gene match: 8. The CDR3 consists of 14 residues. CDR3 in amino acids: CASSRSTGEDGYTF. In DNA form, the CDR3 reads TGTGCCAGCAGCCGCTCGACAGGGGAAGATGGCTACACCTTC.

The chain joins TRBV13 to TRBJ2-1, with D possibly being TRBD2 (6 bases). V was trimmed by 0 bases and J by 2 bases, leaving 8 bases between them. The CDR3 consists of 15 residues. Germline V CDR1 and CDR2: PRHDT, FYEKMQ (reference sequence). The CDR3 is CASSLGEGAYNEQFF. The CDR3 DNA reads as TGTGCCAGCAGCTTAGGGGAGGGCGCCTACAATGAGCAGTTCTTC.

The sample holds a few counts of this clone. The chain couples TRBV18 to TRBJ2-5; either TRBD1 or TRBD2 may supply D (5 bases each). V lost 3 bases and J lost 11, with 16 bases in between. Looked up from germline, CDR1 is KGHSH and CDR2 is LQKENI. The CDR3 sequence is 13 residues long. This CDR3 reads CASSPQGQWEQYF. The CDR3 nucleotides read TGTGCCAGCTCACCCCAGGGTCAGTGGGAGCAGTACTTC.

The chain uses TRBV30 and TRBJ1-5, with 10 bases fitting TRBD1. The germline CDR1 and CDR2 sequences are GTSNPN and SVGIG (reference sequence). CDR3 length equals 15 residues. After removal of 2 bases from V and 6 bases from J, the junction contained 7 bases not matched to a gene. The CDR3 spells CAWSSDRGLGQPQHF. The CDR3 bases are TGTGCCTGGAGTAGTGACAGGGGGCTAGGTCAGCCCCAGCATTTT.

The rearrangement links TRBV27 to TRBJ1-5, with TRBD1 as a possible D gene (5 bases). Germline lookup yields CDR1 MNHEY and CDR2 SMNVEV (reference sequence). The CDR3 has 16 amino acids. Between the trimmed V and J ends, which lost 2 bases and 2 bases, there was a span of 13 bases. The CDR3 coding sequence is TGTGCCAGCAGTTTAAGGGGACCGTCGGGCAATCAGCCCCAGCATTTT. As protein: CASSLRGPSGNQPQHF.

The rearrangement links TRBV7-9 to TRBJ2-5; D is uncertain. Germline CDR1 and CDR2: SEHNR and FQNEAQ (reference sequence). V lost 4 bases to trimming and J lost 3 bases, with 3 bases between them. The CDR3 contains 11 residues. The DNA for the CDR3 is TGTGCCAGCAGCTATGAAGAGACCCAGTACTTC. This gives the protein CASSYEETQYF. Full variable domain (missing parts from reference TRBV7-9 and TRBJ2-5): DTGVSQNPRHKITKRGQNVTFRCDPISEHNRLYWYRQTLGQGPEFLTYFQNEAQLEKSRLLSDRFSAERPKGSFSTLEIQRTEQGDSAMYLCASSYEETQYFGPGTRLLVL.

This CDR3 reads CASSTDLLGEKLFF. The CDR3 nucleotides are TGCGCCAGCAGCACGGACTTATTAGGGGAAAAACTGTTTTTT. The chain has TRBV4-3 and TRBJ1-4; D uncertain. Germline values: CDR1 LGHNA, CDR2 YSLEER. V shed 5 bases and J shed 8 bases, with 15 bases lying between them. This CDR3 is built from 14 residues.

This chain links TRBV27 with TRBJ2-7, with 7 bases fitting TRBD2. This CDR3 has 16 amino acids. Looked up from germline, CDR1 is MNHEY and CDR2 is SMNVEV (reference sequence). V lost 1 base to trimming and J lost 6 bases; unmatched junction nucleotides: 12. CDR3 region: CASSLYPGAGWTEQYF. As DNA, the CDR3 is TGTGCCAGCAGTTTATATCCGGGAGCGGGATGGACCGAGCAGTACTTC.

CDR3 sequence reads: CASSEAAVQDTQYF. The CDR3 nucleotides read TGTGCCAGCAGTGAAGCAGCCGTACAAGATACGCAGTATTTT. V is TRBV2 and J is TRBJ2-3; D not certain. Trimming shortened V by 0 bases and J by 5 bases, and 9 bases separated the two germline ends. Looked up from germline, CDR1 is SNHLY and CDR2 is FYNNEI. The CDR3 has 14 amino acids.

The V and J genes are TRBV14 and TRBJ2-3; a weak D match, TRBD2 (6 bases). The CDR3 consists of 16 residues. The germline V gene encodes CDR1 SGHDN and CDR2 FVKESK. V was clipped by 1 base and J by 3 bases, with 14 bases between them. In DNA, the CDR3 is TGTGCCAGCAGCCAAGGGGTAAAGGGGAGGACAGATACGCAGTATTTT. The encoded protein is CASSQGVKGRTDTQYF.

This rearrangement joins TRBV6-1 to TRBJ1-3, with D tentatively TRBD1 (6 bases). V lost 3 bases to trimming and J lost 1 base, with 13 bases between them. CDR3 length: 16 residues. Looked up from germline, CDR1 is MNHNS and CDR2 is SASEGT. Here the CDR3 DNA reads TGTGCCAGCAGTGAGCGAGGGGGGATTTCTGGAAACACCATATATTTT. It specifies CASSERGGISGNTIYF.

About this clone: The same CDR3 also results from other DNA sequences found in this sample. The rearrangement links TRBV9 to TRBJ1-4; D remains unclear. Germline lookup yields CDR1 SGDLS and CDR2 YYNGEE. The CDR3 covers 13 residues. V was pared by 0 bases and J by 7 bases, with 7 bases between. CDR3 DNA: TGTGCCAGCAGCGTAGACTTGGGTGAAAAACTGTTTTTT. It encodes CASSVDLGEKLFF.

V gene TRBV28 combines with J gene TRBJ2-7, with 9 bases identical to TRBD1. CDR3 length equals 14 residues. Trimming cost V 5 bases and J 6 bases; bases outside gene matches: 8. Germline assignment: CDR1 MDHEN and CDR2 SYDVKM. CDR3 DNA sequence: TGTGCCAGCAGTCCCGCCTGGACAGGGGTCGAGCAGTACTTC. Translation gives CASSPAWTGVEQYF.

This clone was picked up one time. The identical CDR3 is also encoded by other nucleotide sequences in the sample. This chain connects TRBV19 to TRBJ2-7; 9 positions agree with TRBD1. V gave up 4 bases and J gave up 4 bases; unmatched junction bases: 2. The CDR3 is 13 residues long. CDR1 and CDR2 from the germline V gene are LNHDA and SQIVND (reference sequence). The CDR3 loop reads CASSRTGEYEQYF. The CDR3 nucleotides read TGTGCCAGTAGTAGGACAGGGGAATACGAGCAGTACTTC.

As regards this clone: The sample carries other DNA sequences with the same CDR3. V gene TRBV6-5 combines with J gene TRBJ1-1; D unresolved. The germline V gene has CDR1 MNHEY and CDR2 SVGAGI. CDR3 length: 13 residues. V was shortened by 6 bases and J by 4 bases, with 12 bases between the two germline ends. The CDR3 here is CASSRDSSTEAFF. The CDR3 coding sequence is TGTGCCAGCAGCCGCGATTCTTCCACTGAAGCTTTCTTT.

The rearrangement links TRBV6-4 to TRBJ2-3; 9 positions agree with TRBD2. The V and J ends lost 7 bases and 2 bases, in that order; junction bases with no gene match: 7. Germline lookup yields CDR1 MRHNA and CDR2 SNTAGT. The CDR3 is made up of 15 amino acids. The CDR3 reads CASKSAGGPTDTQYF. Here the CDR3 DNA reads TGTGCCAGCAAAAGTGCGGGGGGGCCCACAGATACGCAGTATTTT.

The chain joins TRBV5-1 to TRBJ2-5, with D possibly matching TRBD2 (6 bases). Germline V gene lookup returns CDR1 SGHRS and CDR2 YFSETQ. The V gene lost 0 bases and the J gene lost 1 base, with 10 bases spanning the gap. The CDR3 runs to 15 residues. The DNA for the CDR3 is TGCGCCAGCAGCTTGGCCGCGGGGCCCCAAGAGACCCAGTACTTC. It is translated as CASSLAAGPQETQYF.

CDR3 residues: CASRPDRGASYEQYF. The CDR3 coding sequence is TGTGCCAGCAGACCCGACAGGGGAGCATCCTACGAGCAGTACTTC. The V call is TRBV6-5, the J call TRBJ2-7; 8 positions match TRBD1. The CDR3 totals 15 residues. CDR1 is MNHEY, CDR2 SVGAGI, per germline. With 6 bases clipped from V and 1 base from J, the junction kept 8 bases outside the gene matches.

This rearrangement joins TRBV2 to TRBJ2-1; 8 bases are shared with TRBD2. The CDR3 is made up of 14 amino acids. Germline loops: CDR1 SNHLY, CDR2 FYNNEI. The junction had 3 bases not matched to a gene; V was cut back by 8 bases and J by 0 bases. In DNA form, the CDR3 reads TGTGCCAGCGGTAGCGGGACCTCCTACAATGAGCAGTTCTTC. It yields the protein CASGSGTSYNEQFF.

This chain joins TRBV2 and TRBJ2-3; 7 bases are shared with TRBD2. Germline V gene sequence: CDR1 SNHLY, CDR2 FYNNEI. V dropped 6 bases and J dropped 4; count of bases not matched to a gene: 10. The CDR3 is 15 amino acids. The CDR3 nucleotides are TGTGCCAGCAGCCCCGGACTAGGTGAATCAGATACGCAGTATTTT. It specifies CASSPGLGESDTQYF.

The chain uses TRBV7-3 and TRBJ2-5; D gene uncertain. The CDR3 extends over 14 amino acids. V was shortened by 3 bases and J by 1 base, with 9 bases between the two germline ends. The germline gives CDR1 SGHTA, CDR2 FQGTGA. CDR3 in amino acids: CASSFGSSQETQYF. The CDR3 bases are TGTGCCAGCAGCTTCGGGTCTAGCCAAGAGACCCAGTACTTC. The entire variable domain, with the rest obtained from reference TRBV7-3 and TRBJ2-5, is as follows: GAGVSQTPSNKVTEKGKYVELRCDPISGHTALYWYRQSLGQGPEFLIYFQGTGAADDSGLPNDRFFAVRPEGSVSTLKIQRTERGDSAVYLCASSFGSSQETQYFGPGTRLLVL.

This sequence joins TRBV5-1 and TRBJ1-1, with D tentatively TRBD1 (6 bases). Germline V gene lookup returns CDR1 SGHRS and CDR2 YFSETQ. The V gene lost 4 bases and the J gene lost 3 bases, with 13 bases spanning the gap. The CDR3 runs 14 residues. The CDR3 DNA reads as TGCGCCAGCAGCGCAACAGGGACGTACACTGAAGCTTTCTTT. Protein sequence: CASSATGTYTEAFF.

The chain employs TRBV25-1 and TRBJ1-1; TRBD1 matches 7 bases. The germline V gene has CDR1 MGHDK and CDR2 SYGVNS. This CDR3 comprises 15 residues. The trim removed 1 base at V and 1 base at J, leaving 3 bases unmatched. As DNA, the CDR3 is TGTGCCAGCAGTGAATCCGGGACAGAGAACACTGAAGCTTTCTTT. Protein: CASSESGTENTEAFF.